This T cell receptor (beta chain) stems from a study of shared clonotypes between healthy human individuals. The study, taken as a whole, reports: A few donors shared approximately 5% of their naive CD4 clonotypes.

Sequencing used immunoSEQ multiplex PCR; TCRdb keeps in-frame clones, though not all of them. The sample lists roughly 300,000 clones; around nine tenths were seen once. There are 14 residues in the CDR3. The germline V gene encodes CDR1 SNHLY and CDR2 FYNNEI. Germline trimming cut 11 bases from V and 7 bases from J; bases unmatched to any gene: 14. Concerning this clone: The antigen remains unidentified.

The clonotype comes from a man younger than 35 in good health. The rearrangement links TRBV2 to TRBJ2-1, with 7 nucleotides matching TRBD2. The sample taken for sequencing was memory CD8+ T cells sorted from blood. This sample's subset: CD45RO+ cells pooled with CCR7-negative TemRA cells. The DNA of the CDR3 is TGTGCCCTCTTATGGGCGGGAGTGGGGAATGAGCAGTTCTTC. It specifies CALLWAGVGNEQFF.